The 12 T cell receptor beta chains below were found in one sample sequenced in a study of cytomegalovirus exposure and HLA in healthy donors (dated by TCRdb to about 2017). Library generation was performed with the immunoSEQ multiplex PCR assay. A mixture of 60 forward primers for TCR Vbeta segments and 13 reverse primers for TCR Jbeta segments was used in the multiplex PCR. TCRdb limited this immuneACCESS table to in-frame rearrangements with V and J called. A share of clones is missing; checked studies link under half to unresolved V genes, and the rest is unexplained. For this sample there are approximately 69,000 clones; approximately 70% appear just once. The ten biggest clones cover about a fifth of the sample. The sequencing sample was made of PBMCs. These receptors came from a man between 40 and 49 years old in good health and CMV-seropositive.

This clone was counted a few times. The chain couples TRBV5-6 to TRBJ2-2; 11 bases match TRBD2. Germline CDR1 and CDR2: SGHDT and YYEEEE. The CDR3 consists of 18 residues. After removal of 5 bases from V and 0 bases from J, the junction contained 9 bases not matched to a gene. CDR3 sequence reads: CASSPQVSGGANTGELFF. CDR3 bases: TGTGCCAGCAGTCCCCAGGTTAGCGGGGGGGCGAACACCGGGGAGCTGTTTTTT.

This CDR3 reads CASSAILPVGQRRYGYTF. Here the CDR3 DNA reads TGCGCCAGCAGCGCTATCCTCCCGGTGGGACAGAGAAGATATGGCTACACCTTC. The J gene is TRBJ1-2, the V gene TRBV4-1; 7 nucleotides line up with TRBD1. The CDR3 sequence is 18 residues long. The ends lost 5 bases at V and 5 bases at J; junction bases unmatched: 20. Germline CDR1 is MGHRA and CDR2 is YSYEKL.

Only a few counts were recorded for this clone. The V and J genes are TRBV5-1 and TRBJ1-4; D possibly corresponds to TRBD1 (6 bases). CDR1 and CDR2 from the germline V gene are SGHRS and YFSETQ. V dropped 4 bases and J dropped 0 bases, with 13 bases sitting between them. This CDR3 is 16 amino acids long. In nucleotides, the CDR3 is TGCGCCAGCAGCAGCGGGACATCAACAACTAATGAAAAACTGTTTTTT. Translated: CASSSGTSTTNEKLFF.

The genes are TRBV28 and TRBJ2-7; 10 nucleotides align to TRBD1. The length of the CDR3 is 15 residues. Germline assignment: CDR1 MDHEN and CDR2 SYDVKM. V gave up 5 bases and J gave up 2 bases; unmatched junction bases: 6. The CDR3 DNA sequence: TGTGCCAGCAGTCTGACGGGACAGGGGACCTACGAGCAGTACTTC. The encoded protein is CASSLTGQGTYEQYF.

This clone was observed a handful of times. V usage is TRBV6-1 and J usage is TRBJ2-3; 10 nucleotides agree with TRBD1. CDR3 size: 15 residues. The V and J ends lost 6 bases and 6 bases, in that order; junction bases with no gene match: 9. Germline assignment: CDR1 MNHNS and CDR2 SASEGT. As DNA, the CDR3 is TGTGCCAGCAGCATCGACAGGGGGCCGAGTGATACGCAGTATTTT. Protein: CASSIDRGPSDTQYF.

The V and J genes are TRBV11-2 and TRBJ1-6; D may be TRBD1 (6 bases). The CDR3 has 17 residues. Trimming took 0 bases from V and 8 from J, leaving 17 bases between them. Germline V gene lookup returns CDR1 SGHAT and CDR2 FQNNGV. The CDR3 DNA is TGTGCCAGCAGCTTAGATTATCGATACAGGGTTGATTCACCCCTCCACTTT. This codes for CASSLDYRYRVDSPLHF.

The genes are TRBV29-1 and TRBJ2-3; TRBD2 aligns across 9 bases. This CDR3 region has 15 residues. Germline V gene data show CDR1 as SQVTM and CDR2 as ANQGSEA. J gave up 5 bases and V 1 base, and 7 bases lay outside the gene matches. CDR3 nucleotides: TGCAGCGTTGAAGGACCTAGCGGGGCAGTAGATACGCAGTATTTT. Protein product: CSVEGPSGAVDTQYF.

The chain uses TRBV10-3 and TRBJ2-7; 9 positions agree with TRBD1. The CDR3 loop spans 14 amino acids. Germline V gene sequence: CDR1 ENHRY, CDR2 SYGVKD. The junction had 3 bases not matched to a gene; V was cut back by 3 bases and J by 3 bases. CDR3 region: CAISDAGQGYEQYF. For the CDR3, the DNA is TGTGCCATCAGTGATGCGGGACAGGGCTACGAGCAGTACTTC.

The chain couples TRBV2 to TRBJ1-1, with unresolved D. The V gene lost 9 bases and the J gene lost 2 bases, with 10 bases spanning the gap. Germline V gives CDR1 SNHLY, CDR2 FYNNEI. The CDR3 has 12 amino acids. Here the CDR3 reads CASLSHNTEAFF. The CDR3 DNA follows: TGTGCCAGTCTATCCCATAACACTGAAGCTTTCTTT.

This clone was counted a few times. The CDR3 spells CASSSKFINEKLFF. CDR3 in DNA: TGTGCCAGCAGTTCTAAGTTTATTAATGAAAAACTGTTTTTT. The chain links TRBV28 to TRBJ1-4; D gene uncertain. The CDR3 runs to 14 residues. Trimming took 4 bases from V and 4 from J, leaving 10 bases between them. The V gene's germline CDR1 is MDHEN and CDR2 SYDVKM.

The gene calls are TRBV4-1 and TRBJ1-2; TRBD1 might be the D (6 bases). Germline CDR1 is MGHRA and CDR2 is YSYEKL. V lost 1 base and J lost 2, with 11 bases in between. This CDR3 comprises 15 residues. The CDR3 loop reads CASSQGQGTNYGYTF. CDR3 nucleotides: TGCGCCAGCAGCCAAGGGCAGGGGACAAACTATGGCTACACCTTC.

V gene TRBV6-5 combines with J gene TRBJ1-5; no firm D call. Germline V gene sequence: CDR1 MNHEY, CDR2 SVGAGI. V lost 1 base and J lost 1, with 11 bases in between. This CDR3 comprises 16 residues. The CDR3 DNA reads TGTGCCAGCAGTTACTACCCCGTCAGGAGCAATCAGCCCCAGCATTTT. Its protein product is CASSYYPVRSNQPQHF.